This T cell receptor (beta chain) was documented in a study of CD8 T cells in Susac syndrome. The CDR3 loop spans 13 amino acids. Germline V lookup: CDR1 SGHTA, CDR2 FQGNSA. The V segment lost 5 bases and the J segment 7 bases; nucleotides outside the gene matches: 5. Peripheral blood CD8+ and CD4+ T cells were profiled by TCR beta sequencing. The patients who served as multiple sclerosis controls were treatment-naive and had stable or active relapsing-remitting disease that fulfilled the revised McDonald criteria. TEMRA cells were enriched by FACS, while CD8+ and CD4+ T cells were obtained through a negative isolation that was performed magnetically. It was with random hexamers that about 0.45 to 1 ug RNA was reverse transcribed. An immunoSEQ multiplex PCR generated amplified TCR beta CDR3 products spanning 54 Vbeta and 13 Jbeta. From the immunoSEQ multiplex PCR reads, TCRdb called clonotypes with MiXCR, one entry per CDR3 protein. Of hundreds of thousands of distinct CDR3 sequences listed, roughly 85% are singletons.

Sequencing was performed on CD8+ T cells from PBMCs. This receptor was obtained from a human donor with multiple sclerosis. This chain links TRBV7-2 with TRBJ2-7, with 10 nucleotides matching TRBD1. For the CDR3, the DNA is TGTGCCAGCAGCGCGACAGGGGGCGCAGAGCAGTACTTC. Translating it yields CASSATGGAEQYF.